This entry lists 22 T cell receptor beta chains sequenced from one sample in a study of human T cells and chemical hapten exposure. Time point described: pre-sensitization, week 0. This sample's treatment: therapeutic diphenylcyclopropenone sensitization with weekly scalp DPC. Using its own MiXCR run on the RACE reads, TCRdb lists one record per CDR3 protein. The sample has some 360,000 distinct CDR3 sequences, roughly 5% seen once. The sample consisted of whole blood, taken in connection with sensitization to the hapten diphenylcyclopropenone (DPC). All receptors come from a woman between 50 and 59 years old with alopecia areata. Some clones in this sample may be carry-over from other donors' samples.

This clonotype occurred a few times. This sequence joins TRBV5-4 and TRBJ1-4; D is perhaps TRBD1 (5 bases). Per the germline V gene, CDR1 is SGHNT and CDR2 is YYREEE (reference sequence). The CDR3 is 16 residues long. V lost 0 bases and J 4 bases, leaving 13 bases between the germline ends. The DNA of the CDR3 is TGTGCCAGCAGCTTGGGTGGTCGCGGGGGTAATGAAAAACTGTTTTTT. It is translated as CASSLGGRGGNEKLFF.

This clonotype has only a few counts. The chain uses TRBV3-1 and TRBJ2-1; D is unresolved. Per the germline V gene, CDR1 is LGHDT and CDR2 is YNNKEL (reference sequence). Trimming pared 4 bases from V and 0 bases from J, leaving 13 bases between. This CDR3 spans 16 amino acids. The CDR3: CASSRRTSSSYNEQFF. Here the CDR3 DNA reads TGTGCCAGCAGCCGAAGGACGAGCAGCTCCTACAATGAGCAGTTCTTC.

The genes are TRBV6-6 and TRBJ1-1, with TRBD1 as a possible D gene (6 bases). CDR3 size: 15 residues. The ends were cut back, 2 bases at V and 6 bases at J, with 16 bases in the middle. CDR1 is MNHNY, CDR2 SVGAGI, per germline (reference sequence). The CDR3 here is CASSYQTGSGPEAFF. CDR3 DNA: TGTGCCAGCAGTTACCAGACAGGAAGCGGTCCTGAAGCTTTCTTT.

This clonotype was seen repeatedly, ten times or more. The chain combines TRBV6-5 with TRBJ1-6; D not certain. The CDR3 is 16 amino acids. With 0 bases removed from V and 5 bases from J, the gap between germline ends came to 11 bases. Germline V gives CDR1 MNHEY, CDR2 SVGAGI. The CDR3 sequence: CASSYSSTRNNSPLHF. Here the CDR3 DNA reads TGTGCCAGCAGTTACTCTTCCACCAGGAATAATTCACCCCTCCACTTT.

This clonotype was counted many times. This chain connects TRBV20-1 to TRBJ2-3; D gene unclear. The CDR3 spans 18 residues. The germline gives CDR1 DFQATT, CDR2 SNEGSKA (reference sequence). V was clipped by 1 base and J by 0 bases, with 20 bases between them. CDR3 amino acids: CSARATRSGPRSTDTQYF. CDR3 DNA: TGCAGTGCTAGAGCTACACGGTCGGGCCCACGAAGCACAGATACGCAGTATTTT.

This clonotype has a count of ten or more. This chain uses TRBV5-1 with TRBJ1-2; unclear D gene. V was shortened by 3 bases and J by 6 bases, with 18 bases between the two germline ends. The CDR3 runs to 15 residues. Germline-derived CDR1 and CDR2 are SGHRS and YFSETQ. The CDR3 reads CASSSQPPSADGYTF. The DNA of the CDR3 is TGCGCCAGCAGCTCTCAACCCCCTTCGGCAGATGGCTACACCTTC.

This clonotype was seen a few times. J is TRBJ2-7 and V is TRBV7-9, with D perhaps being TRBD1 or TRBD2 (5 bases each). CDR3 length: 17 amino acids. Germline CDR1 is SEHNR and CDR2 is FQNEAQ (reference sequence). Trimming cost V 1 base and J 2 bases, with 18 bases left between them. CDR3 sequence reads: CASSLEVWDGNPYEQYF. DNA for the CDR3: TGTGCCAGCAGCTTAGAGGTTTGGGACGGAAACCCCTACGAGCAGTACTTC.

This clonotype was picked up many times. The V and J genes are TRBV5-1 and TRBJ2-3, with 10 positions matching TRBD1. J lost 2 bases, V lost 4 bases, and 4 bases had no gene match. CDR1 SGHRS and CDR2 YFSETQ come from the germline V gene. The CDR3 length is 15 residues. The CDR3 protein is CASSPGTGDTDTQYF. For the CDR3, the DNA is TGCGCCAGCAGCCCCGGGACAGGGGACACAGATACGCAGTATTTT.

This clonotype has a count of ten or more. V gene TRBV12-3 or TRBV12-4 combines with J gene TRBJ2-5; tentative D call: TRBD2 (5 bases). Trimming took 6 bases from V and 2 from J, leaving 10 bases between them. This CDR3 is built from 13 residues. The CDR3 loop reads CASRRGGQETQYF. CDR3 DNA sequence: TGTGCCAGCAGGAGAGGAGGTCAAGAGACCCAGTACTTC.

The chain has TRBV28 and TRBJ1-5; 8 bases fit TRBD1. Trimming removed 6 bases from V and 2 bases from J; junction bases left unmatched: 3. CDR3 size: 14 residues. Germline assignment: CDR1 MDHEN and CDR2 SYDVKM. The CDR3 is CASRSGGRNQPQHF. DNA of the CDR3: TGTGCCAGCAGGTCAGGGGGCCGCAATCAGCCCCAGCATTTT.

V is TRBV20-1 and J is TRBJ2-7; D perhaps matches TRBD2 (5 bases). Trimming left V 3 bases short and J 2 bases short, with 11 bases between. Per the germline V gene, CDR1 is DFQATT and CDR2 is SNEGSKA (reference sequence). The CDR3 is made up of 13 amino acids. The CDR3 nucleotides read TGCAGTGCTAGTTTTAGCGAGGCCTACGAGCAGTACTTC. Protein sequence: CSASFSEAYEQYF.

This clonotype was observed many times. The gene calls are TRBV5-1 and TRBJ2-3; 8 bases fit TRBD2. The CDR3 loop spans 14 amino acids. Trimming cost V 6 bases and J 4 bases; bases outside gene matches: 7. The germline V gene has CDR1 SGHRS and CDR2 YFSETQ. CDR3: CASNRGGGADTQYF. The CDR3 nucleotides read TGCGCCAGCAACCGGGGGGGCGGCGCAGATACGCAGTATTTT.

This clonotype was seen repeatedly, ten times or more. The chain recombines TRBV5-6 with TRBJ2-1, with a tentative D call TRBD2 (5 bases). Germline-derived CDR1 and CDR2 are SGHDT and YYEEEE. This CDR3 spans 16 amino acids. The V end lost 5 bases, the J end lost 8 bases, and 23 bases lay between the germline ends. The CDR3 nucleotides read TGTGCCAGCAGAATGGGATTCGGGCTAGCAAGCCATGAGCAGTTCTTC. Translating it yields CASRMGFGLASHEQFF.

This clonotype was seen at least ten times. The rearrangement links TRBV3-1 to TRBJ2-4, with TRBD1 matching 9 bases. The CDR3 is made up of 13 amino acids. The V gene end was trimmed by 7 bases and the J gene end by 5 bases; junction bases not matched to a gene: 3. From germline, CDR1 is LGHDT and CDR2 YNNKEL (reference sequence). The DNA for the CDR3 is TGTGCCAGCAAGACAGGGGGACAAAACATTCAGTACTTC. Translated: CASKTGGQNIQYF. Looking up the rest from reference TRBV3-1 and TRBJ2-4 gives the full variable domain: DTAVSQTPKYLVTQMGNDKSIKCEQNLGHDTMYWYKQDSKKFLKIMFSYNNKELIINETVPNRFSPKSPDKAHLNLHINSLELGDSAVYFCASKTGGQNIQYFGAGTRLSVL.

There are many counts of this clonotype. The chain employs TRBV7-9 and TRBJ2-3; no clear D gene. V lost 1 base and J lost 7, with 6 bases in between. The CDR3 has 12 amino acids. CDR1 and CDR2 from the germline V gene are SEHNR and FQNEAQ (reference sequence). CDR3 nucleotide sequence: TGTGCCAGCAGCTTAGAGGGAAATACGCAGTATTTT. This sequence encodes CASSLEGNTQYF. The variable domain in full, completed from reference TRBV7-9 and TRBJ2-3, reads DTGVSQNPRHKITKRGQNVTFRCDPISEHNRLYWYRQTLGQGPEFLTYFQNEAQLEKSRLLSDRFSAERPKGSFSTLEIQRTEQGDSAMYLCASSLEGNTQYFGPGTRLTVL.

This clonotype was counted at least ten times. The gene calls are TRBV12-5 and TRBJ2-6, with 10 bases fitting TRBD1. This CDR3 has 17 residues. Germline values: CDR1 LGHNT, CDR2 FRNRAP. V shed 6 bases, J shed 0 bases, and the junction held 5 bases outside the gene matches. The CDR3, as DNA: TGTGCTAGTGGGCCGGGACAGGGGTCCTCTGGGGCCAACGTCCTGACTTTC. Protein sequence: CASGPGQGSSGANVLTF.

This chain uses TRBV2 with TRBJ1-2; possibly TRBD1 for D (5 bases). The V and J ends lost 6 bases and 8 bases respectively, with 16 bases between them. The CDR3 contains 13 residues. CDR1 is SNHLY, CDR2 FYNNEI, per germline. Written as DNA, the CDR3 is TGTGCCAGCAGCGGGAGAGGGGATTCAGGCTACACCTTC. This sequence encodes CASSGRGDSGYTF.

This clonotype was recorded many times. This rearrangement joins TRBV7-9 to TRBJ2-3; 7 nucleotides align to TRBD1. Germline loops: CDR1 SEHNR, CDR2 FQNEAQ (reference sequence). J was trimmed by 2 bases and V by 5 bases; bases with no gene match: 16. The CDR3 covers 18 residues. The CDR3, as DNA: TGTGCCAGCAGCCCCCCTCCGGTACAGGGGTCCTTCACAGATACGCAGTATTTT. Translating it yields CASSPPPVQGSFTDTQYF.

The chain links TRBV16 to TRBJ1-2; D is unresolved. In germline, CDR1 is KGHSY, CDR2 FQNENV. The length of the CDR3 is 16 residues. Trimming stripped 0 bases from V and 5 bases from J, with 16 bases between. The CDR3 nucleotides are TGTGCCAGCAGCCAATCAATCGTCAGCGAGGGATATGGCTACACCTTC. Translating gives CASSQSIVSEGYGYTF.

The chain links TRBV4-3 to TRBJ2-1; TRBD2 aligns across 10 bases. Trimming cost V 5 bases and J 8 bases; bases outside gene matches: 6. There are 14 residues in the CDR3. Germline V gene sequence: CDR1 LGHNA, CDR2 YSLEER. The CDR3, as DNA: TGCGCCAGCAGCAACCTAGCGGGAGTGGATGAGCAGTTCTTC. Amino acids: CASSNLAGVDEQFF.

This clonotype showed up many times. One junction end disagrees with the germline gene, perhaps due to a read error. This rearrangement joins TRBV20-1 to TRBJ2-5; no definite D call. From germline, CDR1 is DFQATT and CDR2 SNEGSKA (reference sequence). The CDR3 has 15 residues. CDR3 sequence (DNA): TGCAGTGCTCGAGACATCCTGGCCCCTGGGGAGACCCAGTACTTC. This gives the protein CSARDILAPGETQYF.

Ten or more counts support this clonotype. The chain joins TRBV6-4 to TRBJ2-2; weak D call: TRBD1 (6 bases). Germline CDR1 reads MRHNA; CDR2 reads SNTAGT. The CDR3 totals 14 residues. V was trimmed by 7 bases and J by 5 bases, leaving 14 bases between them. CDR3 residues: CASTGTPGTGELFF. Written as DNA, the CDR3 is TGTGCCAGCACCGGGACACCGGGGACCGGGGAGCTGTTTTTT.